This is a list of T cell receptor beta chains from one sample in a study of T cells in tuberculosis. Profiling relied on immunoSEQ multiplex PCR, and the TCRdb table lists in-frame clones only, not all of them. The sample yields about 30,000 clones, approximately 93% seen once. What was sequenced was PBMCs. All receptors derive from a donor between 10 and 35 years old with latent tuberculosis or without tuberculosis infection. The CDR3 runs from the conserved cysteine through the conserved F or W. The D gene is left open where the match is weak. Size values are once, few and many counts, or a class for expanded clones, and some rows have none.

abundance,d_gene,v_gene,j_gene,CDR3nt,CDR3aa
.,TRBD2,TRBV27,TRBJ2-1,TGTGCCAGCAGTTCCCAGACTAGCACTGAGCAGTTCTTC,CASSSQTSTEQFF
.,.,TRBV7-9,TRBJ2-7,TGTGCCAGCAGTCTCTCGGACCTTGAGGGCGAGCAGTACTTC,CASSLSDLEGEQYF
.,TRBD2,TRBV7-8,TRBJ2-2,TGTGCCAGCAGCGCGACTAGCGGGAGAGGTGGGGAGCTGTTTTTT,CASSATSGRGGELFF
.,.,TRBV6-5,TRBJ2-3,TGTGCCAGCAGCGCGCTAGGGGCCTCCACAGATACGCAGTATTTT,CASSALGASTDTQYF
.,TRBD2,TRBV5-6,TRBJ2-7,TGTGCCAGCACCCCCGGGGGGGGACGGGCCTACGAGCAGTACTTC,CASTPGGGRAYEQYF
.,TRBD1,TRBV27,TRBJ2-7,TGTGCCAGCAGTTTATCGTATTCCCCGGGACAGGGCCGCGAGCAGTACTTC,CASSLSYSPGQGREQYF
few,TRBD1,TRBV25-1,TRBJ2-7,TGTGCCAGCAGCCGGGACAGGGGCCCCGGCCTCTCCTACGAGCAGTACTTC,CASSRDRGPGLSYEQYF
.,.,TRBV2,TRBJ1-4,TGTGCCAGCAGGGAGGGGACAACTAATGAAAAACTGTTTTTT,CASREGTTNEKLFF
.,.,TRBV4-1,TRBJ2-3,TGCGCCAGCAGCCAAGACCCCAGGGAAGATACGCAGTATTTT,CASSQDPREDTQYF
.,TRBD2,TRBV10-2,TRBJ2-2,TGCGCCCTGCGGGGGACCGTGAACACCGGGGAGCTGTTTTTT,CALRGTVNTGELFF
.,TRBD2,TRBV10-3,TRBJ2-5,TGTGCCATCAGTGAGTCAGCGGGAGAGGGGAAAGAGACCCAGTACTTC,CAISESAGEGKETQYF
.,.,TRBV6-1,TRBJ2-2,TGTGCCAGCAGTTGGACATCGAACACCGGGGAGCTGTTTTTT,CASSWTSNTGELFF
.,.,TRBV5-6,TRBJ1-2,TGTGCCAGCAGGGAGGAGGGAACTGGCTACACCTTC,CASREEGTGYTF
.,.,TRBV13,TRBJ2-5,TGTGCCAGCAGCTTAATAGGGGTTCAAGAGACCCAGTACTTC,CASSLIGVQETQYF
.,TRBD1,TRBV6-5,TRBJ2-2,TGTGCCAGCAGTTACGGGACAGGGGGTTACGGGGAGCTGTTTTTT,CASSYGTGGYGELFF
.,TRBD1,TRBV7-6,TRBJ1-4,TGTGCCAGCAGCCAAGACCGGGACAGGGGAAATGAAAAACTGTTTTTT,CASSQDRDRGNEKLFF
.,.,TRBV5-4,TRBJ1-6,TGTGCCAGCAGCCAAGCGGGGGGCGCTTATAATTCACCCCTCCACTTT,CASSQAGGAYNSPLHF
once,.,TRBV25-1,TRBJ2-3,TGTGCCAGCAGTGCAGCGAACACAGATACGCAGTATTTT,CASSAANTDTQYF
.,TRBD1,TRBV6-6,TRBJ1-2,TGTGCCAGCAGTTACGCGGGACAGGGGGCATCACATGGCTACACCTTC,CASSYAGQGASHGYTF
.,TRBD2,TRBV28,TRBJ2-7,TGTGCCAGCAGTTCGGGGACTAGCGGTACCTACGAGCAGTACTTC,CASSSGTSGTYEQYF
.,.,TRBV6-4,TRBJ1-5,TGTGCCAGCAGCCCCGGGAGCAATCAGCCCCAGCATTTT,CASSPGSNQPQHF
once,.,TRBV7-7,TRBJ2-5,TGTGCCAGCAGCTCTGACAGGCAAGAGACCCAGTACTTC,CASSSDRQETQYF
.,TRBD1,TRBV5-1,TRBJ2-1,TGCGCCAGCAGCCGATCCGGGACAGATTCCTACAATGAGCAGTTCTTC,CASSRSGTDSYNEQFF
.,.,TRBV5-6,TRBJ2-5,TGTGCCAGCAGCTCCGGGAAAAGGGTGGAGGAAGAGACCCAGTACTTC,CASSSGKRVEEETQYF
.,.,TRBV28,TRBJ1-2,TGTGCCAGCAGTAGACAGAACTATGGCTACACCTTC,CASSRQNYGYTF
once,.,TRBV10-3,TRBJ1-2,TGTGCCATCAGTGAGTGGAACGGGGGGCAAGGCTACACCTTC,CAISEWNGGQGYTF
.,.,TRBV5-1,TRBJ2-5,TGCGCCAGCAGCTCTCTGAGGACAGCACAAGAGACCCAGTACTTC,CASSSLRTAQETQYF
.,TRBD1,TRBV5-1,TRBJ2-7,TGCGCCAGCAGCTTCGATGGACAGGGAGCTAGAGAGCAGTACTTC,CASSFDGQGAREQYF
.,TRBD1,TRBV6-4,TRBJ2-7,TGTGCCAACCCGGGACAGGGGCCTGGCGAGCAGTACTTC,CANPGQGPGEQYF
.,.,TRBV5-3,TRBJ1-1,TGTGCCAGAAGCTCGGGACACCGACGATTCGCTGAAGCTTTCTTT,CARSSGHRRFAEAFF
.,.,TRBV5-6,TRBJ1-4,TGTGCCAGCAGCTTGAAGACAAGTAATGAAAAACTGTTTTTT,CASSLKTSNEKLFF
.,.,TRBV7-9,TRBJ2-2,TGTGCCAGCAGCTTTACTCTCCAAGGGGCCGGGGAGCTGTTTTTT,CASSFTLQGAGELFF
once,TRBD1,TRBV15,TRBJ1-5,TGTGCCACCAGTCTTCCGGCCCGCGGACAGGGAATGAATCAGCCCCAGCATTTT,CATSLPARGQGMNQPQHF
.,TRBD2,TRBV9,TRBJ2-1,TGTGCCAGCAGCGCAATGACTAGCGGGGGTACCTACAATGAGCAGTTCTTC,CASSAMTSGGTYNEQFF
.,.,TRBV27,TRBJ1-2,TGTGCCAGCAGTTTATACGGGGGGCCTGGCTACACCTTC,CASSLYGGPGYTF
.,TRBD1,TRBV11-2,TRBJ2-7,TGTGCCAGCAGCCCTACCGGGACAGTGTACGAGCAGTACTTC,CASSPTGTVYEQYF
.,TRBD2,TRBV11-2,TRBJ2-1,TGTGCCAGCACCTCAAGGTCTAGCGGGAGCGGGCAGTTCTTC,CASTSRSSGSGQFF
.,.,TRBV2,TRBJ2-5,TGTGCCAGCACCCCGGAAGAGACCCAGTACTTC,CASTPEETQYF
.,.,TRBV27,TRBJ1-5,TGTGCCAGCAGTTTAAAGGTCGCGGGACAGCCCCAGCATTTT,CASSLKVAGQPQHF
.,TRBD2,TRBV19,TRBJ2-1,TGTGCCAGTAGTCTGGGACTAGCAGCGGGTACGGACAATGAGCAGTTCTTC,CASSLGLAAGTDNEQFF
.,TRBD2,TRBV20-1,TRBJ2-4,TGCAGTGGAGACCGGGGGGGCATTCAGTACTTC,CSGDRGGIQYF
few,.,TRBV28,TRBJ1-1,TGTGCCAGCAGTACTCTCGAGACTGAAGCTTTCTTT,CASSTLETEAFF
.,TRBD1,TRBV4-2,TRBJ1-5,TGTGCCAGCAGCCAAGATATGGGACAGGGGGCGGATCAGCCCCAGCATTTT,CASSQDMGQGADQPQHF
.,TRBD1,TRBV9,TRBJ2-5,TGTGCCAGCAGCGTAGGCACAGGGGGCATGGAGACCCAGTACTTC,CASSVGTGGMETQYF
.,TRBD1,TRBV5-1,TRBJ2-5,TGCGCCAGCAGCGCCGGGACAGGGAGCGAGACCCAGTACTTC,CASSAGTGSETQYF
.,.,TRBV7-9,TRBJ2-2,TGTGCCAGCAGCTTAAAAAGCGGTAACACCGGGGAGCTGTTTTTT,CASSLKSGNTGELFF
few,TRBD1,TRBV6-5,TRBJ1-2,TGTGCCAGCAGTTACTCAAAGGACAGGGCCTATGGCTACACCTTC,CASSYSKDRAYGYTF